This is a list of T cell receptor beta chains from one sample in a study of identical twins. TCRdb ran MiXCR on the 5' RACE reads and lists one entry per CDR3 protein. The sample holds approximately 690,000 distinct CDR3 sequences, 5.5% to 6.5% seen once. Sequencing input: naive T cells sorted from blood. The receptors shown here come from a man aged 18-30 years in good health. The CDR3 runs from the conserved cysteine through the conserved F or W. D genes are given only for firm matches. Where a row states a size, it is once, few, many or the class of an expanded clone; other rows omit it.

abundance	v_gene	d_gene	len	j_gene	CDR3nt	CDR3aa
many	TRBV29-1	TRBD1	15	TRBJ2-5	TGCAGCGTTAACGTCCCCAGGGGGATCCAAGAGACCCAGTACTTC	CSVNVPRGIQETQYF
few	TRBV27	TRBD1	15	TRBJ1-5	TGTGCCAGCAGTCCTACAGGGGGCGGGTATCAGCCCCAGCATTTT	CASSPTGGGYQPQHF
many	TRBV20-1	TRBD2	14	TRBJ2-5	TGCAGTGCTAGAGTGTACGGGAGGGCTGAGACCCAGTACTTC	CSARVYGRAETQYF
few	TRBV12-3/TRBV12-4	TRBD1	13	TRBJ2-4	TGTGCCAGCAGTCCCGGGACAGGGAACATTCAGTACTTC	CASSPGTGNIQYF
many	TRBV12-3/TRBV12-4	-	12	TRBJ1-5	TGTGCCAGCAGATATTTCGATCAGCCCCAGCATTTT	CASRYFDQPQHF
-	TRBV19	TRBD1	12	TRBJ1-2	TGTGCCTCTAGAGGACAGGGCTATGGCTACACCTTC	CASRGQGYGYTF
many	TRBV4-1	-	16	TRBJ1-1	TGCGCCAGCAGCCAAGGAAGACTGATCCTGAACACTGAAGCTTTCTTT	CASSQGRLILNTEAFF
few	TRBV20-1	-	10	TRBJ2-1	TGCAGTGCTCCCCTTGGTGAGCAGTTCTTC	CSAPLGEQFF
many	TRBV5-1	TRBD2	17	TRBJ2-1	TGCGCCAGCAGCTTCACTAGCGGGAGGGGTCGGGGGCTTGAGCAGTTCTTC	CASSFTSGRGRGLEQFF
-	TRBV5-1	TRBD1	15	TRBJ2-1	TGCGCCAGCAGCTTAACAGGGGGGAGAAACAATGAGCAGTTCTTC	CASSLTGGRNNEQFF
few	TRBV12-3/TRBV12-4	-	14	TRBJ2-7	TGTGCCAGCAGTTTGTTGGAAGGCTCCTACGAGCAGTACTTC	CASSLLEGSYEQYF
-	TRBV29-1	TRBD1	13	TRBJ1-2	TGCAGCGTTGAAGGGACAGGGACAGATGGCTACACCTTC	CSVEGTGTDGYTF
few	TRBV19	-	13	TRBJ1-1	TGTGCCAGTATGATAGGGGACGGCACTGAAGCTTTCTTT	CASMIGDGTEAFF
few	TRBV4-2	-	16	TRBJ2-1	TGTGCCAGCAGCCGGGAAATAGCGGCGTCTTACAATGAGCAGTTCTTC	CASSREIAASYNEQFF
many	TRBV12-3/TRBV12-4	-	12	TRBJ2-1	TGTGCCAGCAGTAGAGCTCCATCTGAGCAGTTCTTC	CASSRAPSEQFF
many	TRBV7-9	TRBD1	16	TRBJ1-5	TGTGCCAGCAGCTTAACAGGACAGGGAAGCAATCAGCCCCAGCATTTT	CASSLTGQGSNQPQHF
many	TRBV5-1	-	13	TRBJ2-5	TGCGCCAGCAGCTCACTAGAACGGGAGACCCAGTACTTC	CASSSLERETQYF
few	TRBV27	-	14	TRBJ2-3	TGTGCCAGCACCTTTGGCTTAAACACAGATACGCAGTATTTT	CASTFGLNTDTQYF
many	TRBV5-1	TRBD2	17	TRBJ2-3	TGCGCCAGCAGCCCATCAGTTAGCGGGAGTGAGGCAGATACGCAGTATTTT	CASSPSVSGSEADTQYF
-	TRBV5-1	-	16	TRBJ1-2	TGCGCCAGCAGCTCGGGTCGGGGCTCCGGTCGGTATGGCTACACCTTC	CASSSGRGSGRYGYTF
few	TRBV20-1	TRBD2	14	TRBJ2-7	TGCAGTGCTACCCCCTCTAGCGGGCGATACGAGCAGTACTTC	CSATPSSGRYEQYF
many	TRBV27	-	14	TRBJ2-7	TGTGCCAGCAGCGACAGATCGTCCTCCTACGAGCAGTACTTC	CASSDRSSSYEQYF
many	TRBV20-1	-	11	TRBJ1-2	TGCAGTGCTTATTTGAGGGATGGCTACACCTTC	CSAYLRDGYTF
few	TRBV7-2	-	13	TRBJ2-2	TGTGCCAGCAGCTCACGGGTCCACGGGGAGCTGTTTTTT	CASSSRVHGELFF
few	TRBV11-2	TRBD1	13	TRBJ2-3	TGTGCCAGCAGCCCCATCAGGGGGGACAGGGTGTATTTT	CASSPIRGDRVYF
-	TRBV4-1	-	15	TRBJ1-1	TGCGCCAGCAGCCTACAACAGAATTGGAACACTGAAGCTTTCTTT	CASSLQQNWNTEAFF
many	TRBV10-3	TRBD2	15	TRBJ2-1	TGTGCCATCAGTGAGGGGGGGGTGCACTACAATGAGCAGTTCTTC	CAISEGGVHYNEQFF
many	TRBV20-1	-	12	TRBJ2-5	TGCAGTGCTAAGAGACAGGCTTCTGCCCAGTACTTC	CSAKRQASAQYF
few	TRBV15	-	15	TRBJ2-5	TGTGCCACCAGCAGAGATCTGGCAGACCAAGAGACCCAGTACTTC	CATSRDLADQETQYF
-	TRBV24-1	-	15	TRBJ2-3	TGTGCCACCAGTGATTTGGACGGATACACAGATACGCAGTATTTT	CATSDLDGYTDTQYF
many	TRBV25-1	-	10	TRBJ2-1	TGTGCCAGCAGTGAAGCATCCACGTTCTTC	CASSEASTFF
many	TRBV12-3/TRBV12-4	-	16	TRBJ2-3	TGTGCCAGCAGTTTAGTACTCGGACATAGCACAGATACGCAGTATTTT	CASSLVLGHSTDTQYF
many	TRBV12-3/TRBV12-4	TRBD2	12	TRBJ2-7	TGTGCCAGCAGTTTTTCGGGGGGGGAGCAGTACTTC	CASSFSGGEQYF
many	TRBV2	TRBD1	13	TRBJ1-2	TGTGCCAGCAGTGAGGGACAGGGCTATGGCTACACCTTC	CASSEGQGYGYTF
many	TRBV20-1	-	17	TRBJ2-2	TGCAGTGCTAGAGTTACCTCCCCAATTCTGAACACCGGGGAGCTGTTTTTT	CSARVTSPILNTGELFF
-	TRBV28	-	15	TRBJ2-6	TGTGCCAGCAGAAGCCAAGGATTGGGTGACAACGTCCTGACTTTC	CASRSQGLGDNVLTF
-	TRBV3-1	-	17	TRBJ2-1	TGTGCCAGCAGCCATAACGGGGGCTTGGTTGCACCCAATGAGCAGTTCTTC	CASSHNGGLVAPNEQFF
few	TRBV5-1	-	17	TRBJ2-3	TGCGCCAGCAGCTTGGGATCTGATGGCTATTCACGCAATACGCAGTATTTT	CASSLGSDGYSRNTQYF
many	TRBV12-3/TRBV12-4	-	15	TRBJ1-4	TGTGCCAGCAGCTCAACAGGGCCAACTAATGAAAAACTGTTTTTT	CASSSTGPTNEKLFF
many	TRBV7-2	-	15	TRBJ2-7	TGTGCCAGCAGCTCCACCCTCTGGGGCTCCTACGAGCAGTACTTC	CASSSTLWGSYEQYF
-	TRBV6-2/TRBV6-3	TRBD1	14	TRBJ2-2	TGTGCCAGCAGAAGGACAGGGGCCACCGGGGAGCTGTTTTTT	CASRRTGATGELFF
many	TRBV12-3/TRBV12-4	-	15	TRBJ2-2	TGTGCCAGCAGTCAACGGGGGGCGGACACCGGGGAGCTGTTTTTT	CASSQRGADTGELFF
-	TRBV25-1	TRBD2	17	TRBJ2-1	TGTGCCAGCAGTTATAGGGAGGGGCTCCGGAGCTACAATGAGCAGTTCTTC	CASSYREGLRSYNEQFF
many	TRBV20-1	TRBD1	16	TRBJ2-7	TGCAGTGCTACAAAGGGGACAGGGACAACTACTAGGGAGCAGTACTTC	CSATKGTGTTTREQYF
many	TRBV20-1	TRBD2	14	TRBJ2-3	TGCAGTGCCTACCCCGCGGGGGGCACAGATACGCAGTATTTT	CSAYPAGGTDTQYF
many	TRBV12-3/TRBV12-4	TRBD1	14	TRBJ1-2	TGTGCCAGCACCCCACAGGGGGCGAACTATGGCTACACCTTC	CASTPQGANYGYTF
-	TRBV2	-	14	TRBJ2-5	TGTGCCAGGGATTCAGGACCTGGGAAAGAGACCCAGTACTTC	CARDSGPGKETQYF
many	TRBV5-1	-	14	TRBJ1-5	TGCGCCAGCAGCAACGGAAATAGCAATCAGCCCCAGCATTTT	CASSNGNSNQPQHF
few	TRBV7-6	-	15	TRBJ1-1	TGTGCCAGCAGCTCGCTGGGGGTGGTTGACACTGAAGCTTTCTTT	CASSSLGVVDTEAFF
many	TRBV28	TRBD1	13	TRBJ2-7	TGTGCCACAGCGGGCCAGGGGGCGAACGAGCAGTACTTC	CATAGQGANEQYF
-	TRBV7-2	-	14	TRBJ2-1	TGTGCCAGCACCTCGGGCGGGGTTAACAATGAGCAGTTCTTC	CASTSGGVNNEQFF
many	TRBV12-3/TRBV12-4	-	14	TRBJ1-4	TGTGCCAGCAAAGTATGGGGGTCTAATGAAAAACTGTTTTTT	CASKVWGSNEKLFF
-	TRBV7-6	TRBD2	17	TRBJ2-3	TGTGCCAGCAGCTTAAACCTGGGACTAGCGGGCACAGATACGCAGTATTTT	CASSLNLGLAGTDTQYF
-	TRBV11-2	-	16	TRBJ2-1	TGTGCCAGCAGTATCATTGGGGGGGGCATCTACAATGAGCAGTTCTTC	CASSIIGGGIYNEQFF
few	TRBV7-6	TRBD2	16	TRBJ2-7	TGTGCCAGCAGCTCGGCCGGGACTAGCGGACGTCTGGAGCAGTACTTC	CASSSAGTSGRLEQYF